These T cell receptor beta chains were read from a single sample in a study of blood T cells in healthy people across ages. One entry per CDR3 protein, called by TCRdb with MiXCR from the 5' RACE reads. This sample yields around 600,000 distinct CDR3 sequences, of which roughly 48% are seen a single time; approximately 25% belongs to the top ten. Input material: blood. The receptors shown here come from an elderly man in good health. Each CDR3 is given without its conserved first and last residue. The order of the fields is V gene, CDR3 protein.

TRBV29-1 | SVDCGQGTHEQF
TRBV6-5 | ASSLHGTAQPQH
TRBV6-5 | ASRQGLKETQY
TRBV10-3 | AISESGTENQPQH
TRBV6-2/TRBV6-3 | ASSYSTGVQY
TRBV7-3 | ASSLNPAGGDNEQF
TRBV7-7 | ASSLGRAESYEQY
TRBV18 | ASSPGLPSYEQY
TRBV6-5 | ASSYSTAKDEQF
TRBV6-5 | ASSPPGGNEQF
TRBV6-5 | ATNLLSGGGYT
TRBV5-1 | ASSFGLDSYEQY
TRBV12-3/TRBV12-4 | ASRDTGYNEQF
TRBV6-5 | ASSSLTMDRINTEAF
TRBV20-1 | SANGWYQETQY
TRBV15 | ATSRTGDTQY
TRBV7-6 | ASSKAGTVMNTEAF
TRBV7-6 | ASSLGGRVYEQY
TRBV3-1 | ASSQDVRLAGQETQY
TRBV6-6 | ASRGSGGWDEQF
TRBV7-9 | ASSPRNRGADTQY
TRBV29-1 | SVGSGQETQY
TRBV7-2 | ASSLAEIMNTEAF
TRBV5-1 | ASSLLNNMANIQY
TRBV12-3/TRBV12-4 | ASSLAATSGTETQY
TRBV12-3/TRBV12-4 | ASSLALGDTEAF
TRBV6-1 | ASSRSPGQAFSGANVLT
TRBV6-2/TRBV6-3 | ASDRDRSYEQY
TRBV20-1 | SARGLVFSEQY
TRBV7-2 | ASTESGGGNIQY
TRBV7-9 | ASSLARDTGELF
TRBV16 | ASSQLMGYT
TRBV7-9 | ASSVGDRDYEQY
TRBV7-3 | ASSPGGSGDTQY
TRBV7-8 | ASSLPARGLMDEQY
TRBV14 | ASSVHPNYGYT
TRBV7-2 | ASSLASGAHNEQF
TRBV6-1 | ASSLNTGGKRTYNEQF
TRBV15 | ATSRDRGRRLYYEQY
TRBV28 | ASSLRQVDSNQPQH
TRBV7-6 | ASSQKGLAGFDEQF
TRBV20-1 | SASGAEQF
TRBV20-1 | SARDTTLGTEAF
TRBV7-2 | ASSLSRSTDTQY
TRBV12-5 | ASGSRRERDGYT
TRBV6-5 | ASSSDRLHGEKLF
TRBV10-3 | AISESTSGGAKGDTQY
TRBV7-3 | ASSPRGGQGYNEQF
TRBV9 | ASSADSGDGDEQY
TRBV5-1 | ASSLDVLSTDTQY
TRBV9 | ASSVAENEQY
TRBV7-8 | ASSLLGGGLGTDTQY
TRBV20-1 | SAWRGDELNTQY
TRBV7-6 | ASSAYRGMNGELF
TRBV7-2 | ASSLTVIEQY